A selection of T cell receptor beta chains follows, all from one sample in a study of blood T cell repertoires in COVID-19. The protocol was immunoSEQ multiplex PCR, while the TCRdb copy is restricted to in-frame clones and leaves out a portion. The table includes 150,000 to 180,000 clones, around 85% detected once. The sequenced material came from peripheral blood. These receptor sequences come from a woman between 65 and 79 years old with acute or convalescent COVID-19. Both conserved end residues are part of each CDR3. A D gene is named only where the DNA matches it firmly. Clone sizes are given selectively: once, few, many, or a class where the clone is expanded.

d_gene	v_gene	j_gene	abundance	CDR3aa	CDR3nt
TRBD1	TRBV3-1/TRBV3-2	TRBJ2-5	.	CASSRSLTGVEETQYF	TGTGCCAGCAGCCGAAGCCTGACAGGGGTCGAAGAGACCCAGTACTTC
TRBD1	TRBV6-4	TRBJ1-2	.	CASSLRTGSNYGYTF	TGTGCCAGCAGTCTCCGGACAGGGAGTAACTATGGCTACACCTTC
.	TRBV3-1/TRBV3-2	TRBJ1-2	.	CASSQVEGGYTF	TGTGCCAGCAGCCAAGTGGAGGGGGGCTACACCTTC
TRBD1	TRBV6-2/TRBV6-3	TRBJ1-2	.	CASSSRTGGYYGYTF	TGTGCCAGCAGTTCGCGGACAGGGGGATACTATGGCTACACCTTC
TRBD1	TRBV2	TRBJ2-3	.	CASAGGGTDTQYF	TGTGCCAGCGCAGGGGGTGGCACAGATACGCAGTATTTT
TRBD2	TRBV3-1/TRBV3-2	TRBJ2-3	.	CASSPRLAGGITDTQYF	TGTGCCAGCAGCCCTAGACTAGCGGGGGGGATCACAGATACGCAGTATTTT
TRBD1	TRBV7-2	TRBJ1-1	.	CASRRWTGDLNTEAFF	TGTGCCAGCAGACGTTGGACAGGGGACCTGAACACTGAAGCTTTCTTT
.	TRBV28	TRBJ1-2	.	CASVSGGNYGYTF	TGTGCCAGCGTCAGCGGCGGTAACTATGGCTACACCTTC
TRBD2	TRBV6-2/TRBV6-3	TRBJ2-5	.	CASGPNGGGKTQYF	TGTGCCAGCGGCCCCAATGGGGGGGGAAAGACCCAGTACTTC
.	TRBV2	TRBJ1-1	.	CASSVGGPGGAFF	TGTGCCAGCAGTGTTGGGGGGCCGGGAGGGGCTTTCTTT
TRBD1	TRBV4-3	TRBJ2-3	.	CASSQEGQPTDTQYF	TGCGCCAGCAGCCAAGAGGGACAGCCCACAGATACGCAGTATTTT
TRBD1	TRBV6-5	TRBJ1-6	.	CASSFDRAINSPLHF	TGTGCCAGCAGTTTCGACAGGGCGATCAATTCACCCCTCCACTTT
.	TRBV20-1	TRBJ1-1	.	CSASVVGARNTEAFF	TGCAGTGCCAGTGTTGTGGGGGCCCGGAACACTGAAGCTTTCTTT
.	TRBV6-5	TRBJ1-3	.	CASTAETAGGNTIYF	TGTGCCAGCACCGCGGAGACAGCCGGAGGAAACACCATATATTTT
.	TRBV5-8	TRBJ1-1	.	CASSFVRGSPYTEAFF	TGTGCCAGCAGCTTTGTCAGGGGAAGCCCGTACACTGAAGCTTTCTTT
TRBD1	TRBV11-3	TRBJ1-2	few	CARRTGGIDSYGYTF	TGTGCCAGAAGGACAGGGGGCATAGATTCCTATGGCTACACCTTC
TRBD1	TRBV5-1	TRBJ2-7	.	CASKKGQGNHEQYF	TGCGCCAGCAAAAAGGGACAGGGGAATCACGAGCAGTACTTC
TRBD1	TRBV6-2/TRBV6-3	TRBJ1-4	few	CASSYSAGTGPEKLFF	TGTGCCAGCAGTTACTCCGCCGGGACAGGGCCTGAAAAACTGTTTTTT
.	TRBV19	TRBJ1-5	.	CASSIDEPRRVMLGSRPQHF	TGTGCCAGTAGTATAGATGAGCCCAGGCGGGTCATGCTGGGGTCTAGGCCCCAGCATTTT
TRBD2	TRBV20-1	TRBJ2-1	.	CSGTSGNEQFF	TGCAGTGGTACTAGCGGGAATGAGCAGTTCTTC
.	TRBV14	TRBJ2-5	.	CASSQGARRAYQETQYF	TGTGCCAGCAGCCAAGGGGCACGGCGGGCCTACCAAGAGACCCAGTACTTC
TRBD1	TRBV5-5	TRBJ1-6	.	CASSLNGTGYYKGISPLHF	TGTGCCAGCAGCTTGAACGGGACAGGGTACTACAAGGGCATTTCACCCCTCCACTTT
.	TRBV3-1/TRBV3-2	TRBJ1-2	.	CASSQEQGHSGYTF	TGTGCCAGCAGCCAAGAGCAGGGGCACTCTGGCTACACCTTC
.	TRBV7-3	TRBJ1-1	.	CASSLRRNTEAFF	TGTGCCAGCAGCTTAAGGAGGAACACTGAAGCTTTCTTT
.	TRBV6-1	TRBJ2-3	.	CASSDRGSTDTQYF	TGTGCCAGCAGTGACAGGGGCTCGACAGATACGCAGTATTTT
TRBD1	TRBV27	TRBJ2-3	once	CASSYTGVDTQYF	TGTGCCAGCAGTTATACAGGGGTAGATACGCAGTATTTT
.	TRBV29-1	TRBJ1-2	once	CSVDGAGAELNYGYTF	TGCAGCGTTGACGGCGCGGGGGCTGAACTTAACTATGGCTACACCTTC
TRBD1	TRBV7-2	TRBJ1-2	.	CASSVQGAGLNGYTF	TGTGCCAGCAGCGTCCAGGGGGCGGGATTAAATGGCTACACCTTC
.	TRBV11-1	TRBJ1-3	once	CASSPLRGSGNTIYF	TGTGCCAGCAGCCCCCTTAGAGGATCTGGAAACACCATATATTTT
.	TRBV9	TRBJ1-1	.	CASSPKRGQLNTEAFF	TGTGCCAGCAGCCCCAAGAGAGGACAACTGAACACTGAAGCTTTCTTT
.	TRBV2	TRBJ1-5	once	CASSDRQASQPQHF	TGTGCCAGCAGTGATCGACAGGCGAGCCAGCCCCAGCATTTT
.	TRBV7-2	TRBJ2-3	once	CASSPSRSTDTQYF	TGTGCCAGCAGCCCGTCTCGGAGCACAGATACGCAGTATTTT
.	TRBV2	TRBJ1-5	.	CASSPEGNQPQHF	TGTGCCAGCAGCCCCGAGGGCAATCAGCCCCAGCATTTT
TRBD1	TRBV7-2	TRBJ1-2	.	CASSLGQGAPGYGYTF	TGTGCCAGCAGCTTGGGACAGGGGGCGCCTGGCTATGGCTACACCTTC
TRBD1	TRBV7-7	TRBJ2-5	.	CASSPGSRDRGGETQYF	TGTGCTAGCAGCCCAGGCAGCAGGGACAGGGGAGGGGAGACCCAGTACTTC
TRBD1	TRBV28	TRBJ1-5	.	CASSLGQVPQPQHF	TGTGCCAGCAGCCTCGGACAGGTGCCCCAGCCCCAGCATTTT
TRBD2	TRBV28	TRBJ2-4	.	CASDSGGIGKNIQYF	TGTGCCAGCGACAGCGGGGGTATAGGCAAAAACATTCAGTACTTC
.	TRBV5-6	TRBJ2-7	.	CASSHAGLPGASEQYF	TGTGCCAGCAGCCACGCGGGACTTCCCGGGGCCTCCGAGCAGTACTTC
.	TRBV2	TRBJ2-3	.	CASSLVRSTDTQYF	TGTGCCAGCAGTCTAGTGCGTAGCACAGATACGCAGTATTTT
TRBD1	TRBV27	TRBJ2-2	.	CASSLIIPGTGGEWNTGELFF	TGTGCCAGCAGCCTAATTATCCCCGGGACAGGGGGCGAATGGAACACCGGGGAGCTGTTTTTT
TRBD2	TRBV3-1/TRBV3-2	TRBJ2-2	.	CASSPPASGTGELFF	TGTGCCAGCAGCCCTCCCGCTAGCGGCACCGGGGAGCTGTTTTTT
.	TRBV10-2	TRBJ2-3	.	CASSSGTVNTQYF	TGCGCCAGCAGCTCCGGGACTGTTAATACGCAGTATTTT
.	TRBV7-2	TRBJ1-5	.	CASKWGVNQPQHF	TGTGCCAGCAAATGGGGGGTCAATCAGCCCCAGCATTTT
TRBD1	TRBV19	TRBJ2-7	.	CASSISRTGGNYEQYF	TGTGCCAGTAGTATTTCCCGGACAGGGGGCAACTACGAGCAGTACTTC
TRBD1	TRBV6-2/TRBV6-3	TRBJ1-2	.	CASSATGGDKNYGYTF	TGTGCCAGCAGTGCGACAGGGGGCGATAAGAACTATGGCTACACCTTC
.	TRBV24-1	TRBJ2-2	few	CATSEETGTEDGELFF	TGTGCCACCAGTGAAGAAACCGGGACTGAGGACGGGGAGCTGTTTTTT
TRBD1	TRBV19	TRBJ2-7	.	CASSRKPGTDEQYF	TGTGCCAGTAGCCGCAAACCTGGGACAGACGAGCAGTACTTC
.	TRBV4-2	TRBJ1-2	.	CASSRTGLGYTF	TGTGCCAGCAGCCGAACAGGGCTCGGCTACACCTTC
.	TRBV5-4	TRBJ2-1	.	CASRSTGGPYNEQFF	TGTGCCAGCAGAAGTACCGGGGGACCCTACAATGAGCAGTTCTTC
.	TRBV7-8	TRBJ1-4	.	CASSPVGPTNEKLFF	TGTGCCAGCAGCCCGGTGGGCCCAACTAATGAAAAACTGTTTTTT
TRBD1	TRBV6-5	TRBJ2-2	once	CASKNRGPTGELFF	TGTGCCAGCAAGAACAGGGGGCCTACCGGGGAGCTGTTTTTT